The 22 T cell receptor beta chains below were found in one sample sequenced in a study of vaccination and CD4 T cells after COVID-19. The antigens of these receptors remain unknown. Treatment given: roughly 10-day PBMC culture with coronavirus spike peptide pools or control peptides (ViraFEST assay). Unexposed donor CD4+ T cells predated the COVID-19 pandemic, collected 2011-2018. Oncomine TCR Beta short-read sequencing was applied to DNA from cultured CD4+ T cells. Genomic DNA from cultured CD4+ T cells was extracted. TCRdb analysed the PCR reads with MiXCR anew, one entry per CDR3 protein. Of 9,500 to 14,000 distinct CDR3 sequences in the sample, almost 40% are singletons; the top ten hold about 22%. Sequenced material: CD4+ T cells from blood, cultured in vitro. These receptors originate from a human donor in good health.

V gene TRBV20-1 combines with J gene TRBJ1-2; D call uncertain. Trimming stripped 2 bases from V and 4 bases from J, with 17 bases between. The CDR3 spans 15 residues. Per the germline V gene, CDR1 is DFQATT and CDR2 is SNEGSKA (reference sequence). The CDR3: CSARRTGRGAYGYTF. As DNA, the CDR3 is TGCAGTGCTAGACGGACGGGCCGGGGAGCCTATGGCTACACCTTC.

The J gene is TRBJ2-7, the V gene TRBV28; D is perhaps TRBD1 (6 bases). The CDR3 covers 14 residues. V was clipped by 5 bases and J by 4 bases, with 15 bases between them. Germline CDR1 MDHEN, CDR2 SYDVKM. In DNA, the CDR3 is TGTGCCAGCAGTCTGGGGGCCGTCGCTTACGAGCAGTACTTC. Its protein is CASSLGAVAYEQYF. The variable domain in full, with the rest retrieved from reference TRBV28 and TRBJ2-7, is DVKVTQSSRYLVKRTGEKVFLECVQDMDHENMFWYRQDPGLGLRLIYFSYDVKMKEKGDIPEGYSVSREKKERFSLILESASTNQTSMYLCASSLGAVAYEQYFGPGTRLTVT.

The chain recombines TRBV19 with TRBJ2-3; TRBD1 matches at 9 bases. CDR3 length: 16 amino acids. CDR1 and CDR2 from the germline V gene are LNHDA and SQIVND (reference sequence). V shed 7 bases and J 1 base; nucleotides not matched to a gene: 9. In nucleotides, the CDR3 is TGTGCCAGTACCCCACGGGGACAGGGAGGCACAGATACGCAGTATTTT. It is translated as CASTPRGQGGTDTQYF.

The chain links TRBV7-3 to TRBJ1-1, with D hard to call. In germline, CDR1 is SGHTA, CDR2 FQGTGA. This CDR3 region has 13 residues. Trimming stripped 3 bases from V and 1 base from J, with 6 bases between. This CDR3 is CASSFNTNTEAFF. CDR3 bases: TGTGCCAGCAGCTTTAACACGAACACTGAAGCTTTCTTT.

The CDR3 region is CASSKGGQGHSYEQYF. The CDR3 DNA follows: TGTGCCAGCAGCAAAGGGGGACAGGGTCACTCCTACGAGCAGTACTTC. The rearrangement uses TRBV21-1 and TRBJ2-7; whether TRBD1, the table's D call, matches the DNA was not checked. TRBV21-1 is a documented pseudogene. The CDR3 is made up of 16 amino acids.

This chain joins TRBV4-3 and TRBJ2-5; D possibly corresponds to TRBD2 (5 bases). This CDR3 spans 15 amino acids. Trimming left V 2 bases short and J 5 bases short, with 15 bases between. Germline V gives CDR1 LGHNA, CDR2 YSLEER. The CDR3 region has the DNA TGCGCCAGCAGCCAACACAGCGGAGTTGGGGAGACCCAGTACTTC. Translated: CASSQHSGVGETQYF.

This clonotype came up a few times. The chain joins TRBV20-1 to TRBJ2-5; perhaps TRBD1 as D (6 bases). Germline V CDR1 and CDR2: DFQATT, SNEGSKA (reference sequence). The CDR3 covers 14 residues. V lost 5 bases and J 4 bases, leaving 17 bases between the germline ends. The CDR3 reads CSALHRVGGETQYF. The CDR3 DNA reads as TGCAGTGCTCTCCACAGGGTCGGCGGAGAGACCCAGTACTTC.

This chain uses TRBV10-3 with TRBJ2-7; D is perhaps TRBD2 (6 bases). V lost 7 bases, J lost 0 bases, and 10 bases lay in between. The germline gives CDR1 ENHRY, CDR2 SYGVKD. The CDR3 contains 13 residues. The CDR3 here is CAITGGSSYEQYF. As DNA, the CDR3 is TGTGCCATCACCGGGGGAAGCTCCTACGAGCAGTACTTC.

The J gene is TRBJ1-5, the V gene TRBV27; the D gene is possibly TRBD1 (5 bases). The CDR3 runs to 13 residues. Germline V gene data show CDR1 as MNHEY and CDR2 as SMNVEV (reference sequence). V gave up 6 bases and J gave up 4 bases, with 10 bases separating them. CDR3 sequence reads: CASRGRGNQPQHF. DNA for the CDR3: TGTGCCAGCAGGGGACGGGGTAATCAGCCCCAGCATTTT.

This clonotype was picked up a small number of times. The rearrangement uses TRBV2 and TRBJ1-5; possible D gene TRBD1, 6 bases. The CDR3 has 15 amino acids. Germline V gives CDR1 SNHLY, CDR2 FYNNEI. Trimming removed 3 bases from V and 6 bases from J, with 15 bases in between. The DNA of the CDR3 is TGTGCCAGCAGTGACGGGCGGCAGGGGATTCAGCCCCAGCATTTT. As protein: CASSDGRQGIQPQHF.

The gene calls are TRBV9 and TRBJ1-1, with no clear D. There are 14 residues in the CDR3. The germline V gene encodes CDR1 SGDLS and CDR2 YYNGEE. V shed 4 bases and J shed 4 bases, with 14 bases lying between them. The CDR3 DNA reads as TGTGCCAGCAGCCGTGACACGGCGATCACTGAAGCTTTCTTT. It encodes CASSRDTAITEAFF.

V usage is TRBV7-2 and J usage is TRBJ2-3; D is unclear. This CDR3 comprises 16 residues. Germline values: CDR1 SGHTA, CDR2 FQGNSA. V was shortened by 5 bases and J by 0 bases, with 15 bases between the two germline ends. CDR3 sequence (DNA): TGTGCCAGCAGCCCAATGGAGTTAGGGAGCACAGATACGCAGTATTTT. Protein: CASSPMELGSTDTQYF.

This clonotype was recorded only once. The chain combines TRBV6-2 or TRBV6-3 with TRBJ1-1; D unclear. Trimming cost V 5 bases and J 2 bases, with 12 bases left between them. In germline, CDR1 is MNHEY, CDR2 SVGEGT. This CDR3 spans 14 amino acids. CDR3 DNA: TGTGCCAGCAGTCAACTTCATGTAAACACTGAAGCTTTCTTT. Residues: CASSQLHVNTEAFF.

This chain uses TRBV20-1 with TRBJ2-1, with 9 bases fitting TRBD2. The germline CDR1 and CDR2 sequences are DFQATT and SNEGSKA (reference sequence). V shed 7 bases, J shed 7 bases, and the junction held 11 bases outside the gene matches. The CDR3 spans 14 residues. CDR3 amino acids: CSVPRGRGGNEQFF. The CDR3 DNA follows: TGCAGTGTGCCCCGCGGGAGGGGTGGGAATGAGCAGTTCTTC.

The gene calls are TRBV6-2 or TRBV6-3 and TRBJ2-7, with 8 bases that match TRBD1. With V trimmed by 6 bases and J by 7 bases, 14 bases remained unmatched. This CDR3 has 15 residues. Germline V gene data show CDR1 as MNHEY and CDR2 as SVGEGT. CDR3 region: CASSQSQGASREQYF. For the CDR3, the DNA is TGTGCCAGCAGCCAGTCCCAGGGGGCCTCGAGAGAGCAGTACTTC.

The rearrangement uses TRBV28 and TRBJ1-6; D call uncertain. V was cut by 5 bases and J by 7 bases, with 9 bases left in between. The CDR3 extends over 13 amino acids. CDR1 is MDHEN, CDR2 SYDVKM, per germline. CDR3 DNA sequence: TGTGCCAGCAGTCCCACGTGGAATTCACCCCTCCACTTT. It encodes CASSPTWNSPLHF.

This clonotype has just one count. The CDR3 coding sequence is TGTGCCAGCGGACTAGCGAAAGTCACAGATACGCAGTATTTT. It codes for CASGLAKVTDTQYF. The chain carries TRBV21-1 and TRBJ2-3; the tabulated D call, TRBD2, remains unverified against the DNA. TRBV21-1 is termed a pseudogene. This CDR3 has 14 residues.

This chain connects TRBV6-1 to TRBJ1-2, with a possible D match to TRBD1 (6 bases). This CDR3 region has 12 residues. From germline, CDR1 is MNHNS and CDR2 SASEGT. Trimming took 7 bases from V and 6 from J, leaving 12 bases between them. The CDR3 coding sequence is TGTGCCAGCAAAGGGGGGGCTAATGGCTACACCTTC. Translated, it gives CASKGGANGYTF.

The chain is built from TRBV27 and TRBJ1-1; D is perhaps TRBD1 (6 bases). This CDR3 is built from 11 residues. Germline V CDR1 and CDR2: MNHEY, SMNVEV (reference sequence). Trimming took 7 bases from V and 6 from J, leaving 9 bases between them. The CDR3 reads CASKNRAEAFF. In nucleotides, the CDR3 is TGTGCCAGCAAAAACAGGGCTGAAGCTTTCTTT.

Sample share makes this clonotype medium-sized. The chain joins TRBV6-5 to TRBJ1-6, with 7 positions matching TRBD1. CDR3 length: 15 residues. Trimming cost V 2 bases and J 10 bases; bases outside gene matches: 8. The germline V gene has CDR1 MNHEY and CDR2 SVGAGI. Written as DNA, the CDR3 is TGTGCCAGCAGTTACCAGCAGGGGGGAGAATCACCCCTCCACTTT. This sequence encodes CASSYQQGGESPLHF.

This rearrangement joins TRBV24-1 to TRBJ1-5; 12 positions match TRBD1. After removal of 6 bases from V and 11 bases from J, the junction contained 22 bases not matched to a gene. The CDR3 spans 19 residues. Germline V CDR1 and CDR2: KGHDR, SFDVKD. CDR3 loop: CATSSSQGTGGEGGSAQHF. CDR3 in DNA: TGTGCCACCAGTAGCTCTCAGGGGACAGGGGGCGAGGGCGGATCAGCCCAGCATTTT.

The chain links TRBV7-9 to TRBJ2-3, with D perhaps matching TRBD1 or TRBD2 (5 bases each). The CDR3 consists of 13 residues. Germline lookup yields CDR1 SEHNR and CDR2 FQNEAQ (reference sequence). Trimming shortened V by 4 bases and J by 4 bases, and 9 bases separated the two germline ends. In DNA form, the CDR3 reads TGTGCCAGCAGCTCATCGGGGCCAGATACGCAGTATTTT. Protein sequence: CASSSSGPDTQYF.